This TCR beta chain originates from a study of cytomegalovirus exposure and HLA in healthy donors. The protocol was immunoSEQ multiplex PCR, while the TCRdb copy is restricted to in-frame clones and leaves out a portion. The repertoire holds over 200,000 clones, with around 87% as singletons. The germline CDR1 and CDR2 sequences are SNHLY and FYNNEI. CDR3 length: 13 residues. The V and J ends lost 3 bases and 3 bases respectively, with 6 bases between them. The receptor's source is a woman aged 18-29 years in good health and CMV-seropositive. Material for sequencing was PBMCs. The chain joins TRBV2 to TRBJ2-1; D not resolved. CDR3 DNA: TGTGCCAGCAGTGATGCCAGCTACAATGAGCAGTTCTTC. Translation gives CASSDASYNEQFF.